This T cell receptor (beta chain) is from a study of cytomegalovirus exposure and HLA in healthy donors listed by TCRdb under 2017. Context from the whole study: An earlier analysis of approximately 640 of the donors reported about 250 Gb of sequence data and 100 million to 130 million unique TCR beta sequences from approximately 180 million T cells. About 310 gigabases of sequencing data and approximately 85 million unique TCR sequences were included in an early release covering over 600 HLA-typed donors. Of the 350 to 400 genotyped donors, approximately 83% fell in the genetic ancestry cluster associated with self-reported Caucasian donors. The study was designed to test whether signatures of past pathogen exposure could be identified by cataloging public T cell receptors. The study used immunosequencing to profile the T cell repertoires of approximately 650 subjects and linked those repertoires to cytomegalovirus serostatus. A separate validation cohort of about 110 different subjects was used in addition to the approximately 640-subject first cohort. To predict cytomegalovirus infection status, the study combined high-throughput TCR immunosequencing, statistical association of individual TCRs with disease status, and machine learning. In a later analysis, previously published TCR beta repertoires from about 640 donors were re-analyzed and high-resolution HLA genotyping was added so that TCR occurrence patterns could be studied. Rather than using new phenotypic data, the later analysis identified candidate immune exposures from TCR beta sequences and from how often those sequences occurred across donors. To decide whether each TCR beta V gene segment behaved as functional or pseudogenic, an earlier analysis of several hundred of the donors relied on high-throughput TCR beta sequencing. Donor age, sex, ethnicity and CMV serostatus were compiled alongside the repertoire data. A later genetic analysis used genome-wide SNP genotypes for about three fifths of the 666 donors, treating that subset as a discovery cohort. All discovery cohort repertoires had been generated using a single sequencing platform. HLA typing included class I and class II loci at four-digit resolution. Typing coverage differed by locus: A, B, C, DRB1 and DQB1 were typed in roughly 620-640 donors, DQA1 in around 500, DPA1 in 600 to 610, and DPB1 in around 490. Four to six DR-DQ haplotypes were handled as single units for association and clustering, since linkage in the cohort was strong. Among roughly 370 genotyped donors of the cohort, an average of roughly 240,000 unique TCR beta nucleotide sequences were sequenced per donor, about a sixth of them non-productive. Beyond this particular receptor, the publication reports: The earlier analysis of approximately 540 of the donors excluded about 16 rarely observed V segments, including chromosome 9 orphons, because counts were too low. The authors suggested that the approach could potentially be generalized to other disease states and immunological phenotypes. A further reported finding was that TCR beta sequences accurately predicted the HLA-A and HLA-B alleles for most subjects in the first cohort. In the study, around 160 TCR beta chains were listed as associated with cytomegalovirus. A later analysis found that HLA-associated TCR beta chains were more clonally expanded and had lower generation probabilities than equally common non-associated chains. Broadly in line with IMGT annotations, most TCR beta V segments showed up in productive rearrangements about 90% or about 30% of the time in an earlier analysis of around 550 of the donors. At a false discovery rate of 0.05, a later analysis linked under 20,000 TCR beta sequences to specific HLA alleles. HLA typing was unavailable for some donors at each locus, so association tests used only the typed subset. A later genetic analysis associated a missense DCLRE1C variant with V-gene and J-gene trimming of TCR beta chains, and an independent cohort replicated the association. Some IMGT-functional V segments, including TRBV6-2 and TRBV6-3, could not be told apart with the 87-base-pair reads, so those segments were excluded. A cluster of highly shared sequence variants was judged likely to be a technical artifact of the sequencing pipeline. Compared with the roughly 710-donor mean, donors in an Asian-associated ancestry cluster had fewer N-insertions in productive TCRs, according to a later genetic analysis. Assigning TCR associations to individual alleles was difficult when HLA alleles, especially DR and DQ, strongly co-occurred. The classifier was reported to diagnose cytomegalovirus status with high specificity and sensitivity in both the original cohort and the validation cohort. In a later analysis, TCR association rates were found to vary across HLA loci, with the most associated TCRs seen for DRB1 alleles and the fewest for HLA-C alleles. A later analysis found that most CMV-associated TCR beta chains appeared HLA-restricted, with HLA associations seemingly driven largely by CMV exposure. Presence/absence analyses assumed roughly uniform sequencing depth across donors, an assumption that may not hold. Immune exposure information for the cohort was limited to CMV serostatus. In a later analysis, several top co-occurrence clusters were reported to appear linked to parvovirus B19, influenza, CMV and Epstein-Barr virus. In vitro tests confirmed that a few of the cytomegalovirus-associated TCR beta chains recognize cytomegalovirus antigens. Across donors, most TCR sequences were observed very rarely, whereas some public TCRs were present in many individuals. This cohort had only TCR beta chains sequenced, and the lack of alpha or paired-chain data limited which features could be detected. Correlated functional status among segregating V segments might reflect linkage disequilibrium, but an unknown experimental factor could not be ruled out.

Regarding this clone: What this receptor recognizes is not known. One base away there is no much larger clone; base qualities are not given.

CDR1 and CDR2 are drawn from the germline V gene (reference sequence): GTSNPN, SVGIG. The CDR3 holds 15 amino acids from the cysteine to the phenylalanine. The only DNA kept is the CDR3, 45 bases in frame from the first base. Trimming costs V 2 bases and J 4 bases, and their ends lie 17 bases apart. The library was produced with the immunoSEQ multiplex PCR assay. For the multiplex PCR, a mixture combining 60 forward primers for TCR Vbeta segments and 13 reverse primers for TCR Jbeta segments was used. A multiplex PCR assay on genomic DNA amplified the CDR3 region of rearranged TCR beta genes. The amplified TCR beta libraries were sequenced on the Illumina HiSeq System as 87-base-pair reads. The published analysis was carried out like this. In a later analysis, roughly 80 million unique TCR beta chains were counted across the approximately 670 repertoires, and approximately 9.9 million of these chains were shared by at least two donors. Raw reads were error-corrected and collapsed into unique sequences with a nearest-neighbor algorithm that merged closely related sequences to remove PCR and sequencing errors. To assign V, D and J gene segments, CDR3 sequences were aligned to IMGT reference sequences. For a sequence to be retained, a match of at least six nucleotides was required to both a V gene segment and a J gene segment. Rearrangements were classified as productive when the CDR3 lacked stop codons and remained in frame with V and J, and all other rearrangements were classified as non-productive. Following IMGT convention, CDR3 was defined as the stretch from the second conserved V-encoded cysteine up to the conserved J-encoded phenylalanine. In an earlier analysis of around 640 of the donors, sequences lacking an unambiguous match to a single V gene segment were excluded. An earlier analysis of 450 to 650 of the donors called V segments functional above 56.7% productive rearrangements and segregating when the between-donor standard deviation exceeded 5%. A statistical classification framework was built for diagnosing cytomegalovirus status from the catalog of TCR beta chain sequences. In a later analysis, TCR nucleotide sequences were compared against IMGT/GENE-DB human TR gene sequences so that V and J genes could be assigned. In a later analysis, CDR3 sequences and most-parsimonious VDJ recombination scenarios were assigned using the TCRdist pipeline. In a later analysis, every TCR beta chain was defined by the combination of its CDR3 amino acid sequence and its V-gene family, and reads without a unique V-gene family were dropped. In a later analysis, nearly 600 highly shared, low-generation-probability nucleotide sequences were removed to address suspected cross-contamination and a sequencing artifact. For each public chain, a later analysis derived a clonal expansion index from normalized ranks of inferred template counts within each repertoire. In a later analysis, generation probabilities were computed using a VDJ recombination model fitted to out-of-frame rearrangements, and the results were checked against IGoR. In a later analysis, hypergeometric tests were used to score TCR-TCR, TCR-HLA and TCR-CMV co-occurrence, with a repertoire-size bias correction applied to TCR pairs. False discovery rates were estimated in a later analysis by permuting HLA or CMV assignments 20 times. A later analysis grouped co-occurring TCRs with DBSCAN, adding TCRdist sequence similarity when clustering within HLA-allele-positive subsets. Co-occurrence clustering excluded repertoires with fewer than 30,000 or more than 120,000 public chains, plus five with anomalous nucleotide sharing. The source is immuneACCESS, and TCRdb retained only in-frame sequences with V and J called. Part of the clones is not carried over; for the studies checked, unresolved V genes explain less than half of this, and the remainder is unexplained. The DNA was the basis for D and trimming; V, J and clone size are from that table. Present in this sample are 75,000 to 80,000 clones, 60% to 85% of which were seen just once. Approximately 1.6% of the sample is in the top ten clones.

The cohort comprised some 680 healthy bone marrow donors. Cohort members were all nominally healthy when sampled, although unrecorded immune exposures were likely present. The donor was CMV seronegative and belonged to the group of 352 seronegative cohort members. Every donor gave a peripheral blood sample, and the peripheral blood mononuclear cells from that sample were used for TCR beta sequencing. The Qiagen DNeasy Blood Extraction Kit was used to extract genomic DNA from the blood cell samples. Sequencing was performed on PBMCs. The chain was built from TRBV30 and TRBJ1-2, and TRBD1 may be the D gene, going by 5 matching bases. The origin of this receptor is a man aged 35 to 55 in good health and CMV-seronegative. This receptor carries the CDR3 CAWSTPRAYGYGYTF. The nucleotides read TGTGCCTGGAGTACTCCCAGGGCCTACGGCTATGGCTACACCTTC.